The text below deals with one T cell receptor beta chain. Its antigen remains unidentified. cDNA molecules carried unique molecular identifiers, and template switching added a universal primer site. TCRdb analysed the 5' RACE reads with MiXCR anew, one entry per CDR3 protein. The profile shows about 530,000 distinct CDR3 sequences, 13% to 15% of them singletons. This sample was taken from a study of identical twins. Broader study findings: There were fewer insertions in abundant cord blood beta clonotypes, but memory repertoires showed no such pattern. Out-of-frame TCR alpha sharing in monozygotic twins exceeded recombination model predictions.

The CDR3 covers 16 residues. This sample also belongs to another study, concerning yellow fever vaccine responses in identical twins.

This sequence joins TRBV21-1 and TRBJ1-5; the listed D gene, TRBD1, was not tested against the DNA. TRBV21-1 is a documented pseudogene. The receptor comes from a woman aged 18-30 years in good health. The material sequenced was CD4+ T cells sorted from blood. CDR3 sequence reads: CASTHRSGQLDQPQHF. The CDR3 nucleotides read TGTGCCAGCACCCACAGAAGCGGACAGCTTGACCAGCCCCAGCATTTT.